This TCR beta chain was sequenced for a study of cytomegalovirus exposure and HLA in healthy donors. Findings and caveats of the study: Earlier analysis looked at TCR beta V segments, and most were productive about 87% or about 30% of the time. In a later analysis, HLA-C alleles had the fewest associated TCRs, DRB1 alleles the most.

The primer mix had 60 Vbeta and 13 Jbeta primers. Measured with immunoSEQ multiplex PCR; TCRdb has only the in-frame clones, and not every one. The sample lists around 150,000 clones; approximately 78% were seen once. With 7 bases clipped from V and 0 bases from J, the junction kept 11 bases outside the gene matches. The CDR3 is 18 residues long. CDR1 is SEHNR and CDR2 is FQNEAQ in the germline V gene (reference sequence). On this clone: Its antigen remains unknown.

Source material: PBMCs. This chain uses TRBV7-9 with TRBJ2-6; 8 nucleotides agree with TRBD1. This receptor was taken from a girl aged 2 to 9 in good health and CMV-seropositive. Here the CDR3 DNA reads TGTGCCAGCACCCAGGGGACAGGCTCGTTCTCTGGGGCCAACGTCCTGACTTTC. Amino acids: CASTQGTGSFSGANVLTF.